The clone carrying this T cell receptor beta chain has ten or more counts. Its antigen is undetermined. CDR3 size: 15 residues. The V and J ends lost 0 bases and 7 bases respectively, with 12 bases between them. Germline V gene data show CDR1 as LGHDT and CDR2 as YNNKEL (reference sequence). The data are from a study of blood T cells in healthy people across ages. Broader study findings: The diversity estimates, figures obtained from one million T cells, were considered underestimates. The long-lived group displayed more naive CD4+ cells, plus higher diversity, than the aged donors did.

A second about 6 to 12 cycle PCR used barcoded and J-beta primers. One entry per CDR3 protein results from TCRdb running MiXCR on the 5' RACE reads. Among hundreds of thousands of distinct CDR3 sequences listed, more than 20% were seen once. The chain has TRBV3-1 and TRBJ1-4; D remains ambiguous. The sequenced material came from blood. This sequence originates from a man in his 70s in good health. The CDR3 region is CASSQDRRGPEKLFF. The CDR3 DNA is TGTGCCAGCAGCCAAGATCGTCGCGGTCCTGAAAAACTGTTTTTT.